Listed here are 8 T cell receptor beta chains from one sample, sequenced in a study of cytomegalovirus exposure and HLA in healthy donors. The PCR contained 60 Vbeta and 13 Jbeta primers. TCRdb's copy holds only in-frame clones and misses some; the assay was immunoSEQ multiplex PCR. The table lists about 130,000 clones, about 80% of them singletons. Sequencing was performed on PBMCs. Every receptor here comes from a man aged 25-45 years in good health and CMV-seropositive.

The gene calls are TRBV5-1 and TRBJ1-1; 9 nucleotides agree with TRBD1. Trimming removed 1 base from V and 2 bases from J; junction bases left unmatched: 9. The CDR3 covers 17 residues. The germline V gene has CDR1 SGHRS and CDR2 YFSETQ. The CDR3 DNA reads as TGCGCCAGCAGCTTGTTAGACCGAACAGGGGGCAACACTGAAGCTTTCTTT. This gives the protein CASSLLDRTGGNTEAFF.

J is TRBJ2-3 and V is TRBV4-1; D may be TRBD2 (5 bases). CDR3 length: 16 amino acids. Trimming shortened V by 3 bases and J by 5 bases, and 18 bases separated the two germline ends. Germline CDR1 MGHRA, CDR2 YSYEKL. As DNA, the CDR3 is TGCGCCAGCAGCCACACCGGACTGAACCGATTAGATACGCAGTATTTT. It is translated as CASSHTGLNRLDTQYF.

The chain recombines TRBV5-5 with TRBJ2-7; TRBD2 matches 11 bases. This CDR3 comprises 15 residues. J gave up 3 bases and V 1 base, and 3 bases lay outside the gene matches. Germline V gives CDR1 SGHKS, CDR2 YYEKEE (reference sequence). CDR3 sequence reads: CASSLSLAGDYEQYF. CDR3 nucleotides: TGTGCCAGCAGCTTGTCACTAGCGGGGGACTACGAGCAGTACTTC.

The rearrangement links TRBV6-1 to TRBJ2-3, with unresolved D. This CDR3 spans 13 amino acids. Trimming shortened V by 1 base and J by 4 bases, and 6 bases separated the two germline ends. The germline gives CDR1 MNHNS, CDR2 SASEGT. The CDR3 nucleotides are TGTGCCAGCAGTGAAGAGCTGGCAGATACGCAGTATTTT. This encodes CASSEELADTQYF.

This sequence joins TRBV5-1 and TRBJ1-2, with 9 bases identical to TRBD1. V lost 3 bases to trimming and J lost 9 bases; unmatched junction nucleotides: 9. The CDR3 sequence is 14 residues long. In germline, CDR1 is SGHRS, CDR2 YFSETQ. CDR3 protein: CASSSGQGVYRYTF. CDR3 bases: TGCGCCAGCAGCTCGGGACAGGGTGTTTATCGCTACACCTTC.

The chain has TRBV5-1 and TRBJ2-2; tentatively, D is TRBD2 (7 bases). CDR3 length equals 12 residues. Trimming shortened V by 7 bases and J by 7 bases, and 11 bases separated the two germline ends. Germline loops: CDR1 SGHRS, CDR2 YFSETQ. The CDR3 sequence: CASGGGLGELFF. The CDR3 DNA sequence: TGCGCCAGCGGGGGGGGCCTCGGGGAGCTGTTTTTT.

This clone has more than one count but fewer than ten. V is TRBV9 and J is TRBJ2-3, with D hard to call. This CDR3 has 12 amino acids. The V gene lost 4 bases and the J gene lost 4 bases, with 7 bases spanning the gap. Looked up from germline, CDR1 is SGDLS and CDR2 is YYNGEE. CDR3 residues: CASSPLSDTQYF. The CDR3 coding sequence is TGTGCCAGCAGCCCCCTCTCAGATACGCAGTATTTT.

The genes are TRBV10-3 and TRBJ2-5; TRBD2 aligns across 11 bases. CDR1 and CDR2 from the germline V gene are ENHRY and SYGVKD. The length of the CDR3 is 15 residues. After removal of 3 bases from V and 4 bases from J, the junction contained 4 bases not matched to a gene. CDR3 region: CAISDGTSGGETQYF. CDR3 sequence (DNA): TGTGCCATCAGTGACGGTACTAGCGGGGGAGAGACCCAGTACTTC.